This T cell receptor (beta chain) comes out of a study of blood T cell repertoires in COVID-19. Study details: COVID-19 samples collected from the United States, Italy and Spain covered acute and convalescent phases. The analysed material was cDNA or gDNA that came from T cells, B-cell-depleted T cells, or PBMCs.

V was shortened by 3 bases and J by 0 bases, with 5 bases between the two germline ends. This CDR3 has 13 residues. CDR1 and CDR2 from the germline V gene are MRHNA and SNTAGT. Original handling: Estimation of nucleated cell counts was performed using reference gene primer amplification. Repertoires were generated with immunoSEQ multiplex PCR, while TCRdb's copy carries only in-frame clones and drops some. That table gives V, J and clone size, and the DNA gave D and trimming. The table lists around 270,000 clones, roughly 86% of them singletons, with around a tenth in the top ten. The V call is TRBV6-4, the J call TRBJ1-2, with D unresolved. The sequenced sample was peripheral blood. The sequence came from a man aged 35 to 55 who had recovered from COVID-19. CDR3 sequence reads: CASSEDTNYGYTF. The CDR3 coding sequence is TGTGCCAGCAGTGAAGACACTAACTATGGCTACACCTTC.